The 14 T cell receptor beta chains reported below all come from one sample, sequenced in a study of cytomegalovirus exposure and HLA in healthy donors. Method: immunoSEQ multiplex PCR; TCRdb's copy keeps in-frame clones and lacks some. The data show some 200,000 clones, 86% seen once. Sequenced material: PBMCs. All receptors derive from a man aged 30 to 45 in good health and CMV-seropositive.

The CDR3 DNA follows: TGTGCCTGGAGTAACAGGGGCTACGAGCAGTACTTC. This gives the protein CAWSNRGYEQYF. The gene calls are TRBV30 and TRBJ2-7; 7 positions agree with TRBD1. V lost 2 bases, J lost 3 bases, and 1 base stayed unmatched. This CDR3 comprises 12 residues. Germline V gives CDR1 GTSNPN, CDR2 SVGIG (reference sequence). Full variable domain (missing parts from reference TRBV30 and TRBJ2-7): SQTIHQWPATLVQPVGSPLSLECTVEGTSNPNLYWYRQAAGRGLQLLFYSVGIGQISSEVPQNLSASRPQDRQFILSSKKLLLSDSGFYLCAWSNRGYEQYFGPGTRLTVT.

V usage is TRBV7-8 and J usage is TRBJ1-1, with D maybe TRBD1 (5 bases). Germline-derived CDR1 and CDR2 are SGHVS and FQNEAQ. V gave up 3 bases and J gave up 2 bases, with 13 bases separating them. The CDR3 is made up of 15 amino acids. CDR3 sequence reads: CASSLGGTRNTEAFF. The CDR3 DNA sequence: TGTGCCAGCAGCTTGGGCGGGACGCGAAACACTGAAGCTTTCTTT.

The gene calls are TRBV2 and TRBJ2-6; 7 nucleotides line up with TRBD1. This CDR3 spans 18 amino acids. V shed 10 bases and J 0 bases; nucleotides not matched to a gene: 15. Per the germline V gene, CDR1 is SNHLY and CDR2 is FYNNEI. The CDR3 is CATLPWTGTLSGANVLTF. DNA of the CDR3: TGTGCCACCCTCCCGTGGACAGGAACCCTCTCTGGGGCCAACGTCCTGACTTTC.

The chain is built from TRBV9 and TRBJ2-1; D possibly corresponds to TRBD1 (6 bases). The CDR3 length is 16 residues. Germline CDR1 is SGDLS and CDR2 is YYNGEE. The V gene lost 0 bases and the J gene lost 8 bases, with 18 bases spanning the gap. CDR3 in DNA: TGTGCCAGCAGCGTAGTAGGGGCAGGGGTTAGCGATGAGCAGTTCTTC. Its protein product is CASSVVGAGVSDEQFF.

The chain recombines TRBV5-1 with TRBJ1-1; D unresolved. The germline V gene has CDR1 SGHRS and CDR2 YFSETQ. The CDR3 length is 13 residues. Between the trimmed V and J ends, which lost 2 bases and 0 bases, there was a span of 5 bases. CDR3 nucleotide sequence: TGCGCCAGCAGCTTTGAGGTGAACACTGAAGCTTTCTTT. Encoded protein: CASSFEVNTEAFF.

The genes are TRBV5-6 and TRBJ1-2; the D gene is possibly TRBD1 (5 bases). Germline CDR1 SGHDT, CDR2 YYEEEE. Trimming left V 1 base short and J 2 bases short, with 12 bases between. The CDR3 totals 15 residues. This CDR3 reads CASSLFLRQNYGYTF. Here the CDR3 DNA reads TGTGCCAGCAGCTTGTTCCTGAGACAGAACTATGGCTACACCTTC.

The V gene is TRBV9, the J gene TRBJ2-5; TRBD2 matches 14 bases. The CDR3 loop spans 16 amino acids. V was pared by 3 bases and J by 7 bases, with 8 bases of the junction left unmatched. CDR1 is SGDLS, CDR2 YYNGEE, per germline. The CDR3: CASSAQGLAGATTQYF. DNA of the CDR3: TGTGCCAGCAGCGCCCAGGGACTAGCGGGGGCCACGACCCAGTACTTC.

The chain links TRBV6-1 to TRBJ2-1; weak D call: TRBD2 (7 bases). From germline, CDR1 is MNHNS and CDR2 SASEGT. The CDR3 length is 14 residues. Deletions cut 11 bases from V and 8 bases from J, with 22 bases between. This CDR3 is CAASRGGSSYEQFF. CDR3 nucleotide sequence: TGTGCCGCCTCTAGGGGGGGAAGTTCCTATGAGCAGTTCTTC.

This rearrangement joins TRBV6-5 to TRBJ1-1; tentative D call: TRBD1 (6 bases). The V end lost 2 bases, the J end lost 1 base, and 8 bases lay between the germline ends. The germline V gene has CDR1 MNHEY and CDR2 SVGAGI. The CDR3 spans 14 residues. The CDR3 region is CASSYATGNTEAFF. The DNA for the CDR3 is TGTGCCAGCAGTTACGCGACAGGGAACACTGAAGCTTTCTTT.

The chain joins TRBV11-3 to TRBJ1-6; TRBD1 aligns across 9 bases. Germline V gives CDR1 SGHNT, CDR2 YENEEA. With 5 bases clipped from V and 6 bases from J, the junction kept 8 bases outside the gene matches. The CDR3 covers 16 residues. The CDR3 protein is CASSEGRTGANSPLHF. As DNA, the CDR3 is TGTGCCAGCAGCGAGGGGAGGACAGGGGCTAATTCACCCCTCCACTTT.

V usage is TRBV9 and J usage is TRBJ1-6; D gene unclear. The CDR3 is 16 amino acids. V lost 0 bases and J 9 bases, leaving 16 bases between the germline ends. The germline gives CDR1 SGDLS, CDR2 YYNGEE. The CDR3 bases are TGTGCCAGCAGCGTAGGTGTAGGATTGGGTGGTTCACCCCTCCACTTT. Translation gives CASSVGVGLGGSPLHF.

The chain carries TRBV6-1 and TRBJ1-2; D remains ambiguous. Germline lookup yields CDR1 MNHNS and CDR2 SASEGT. This CDR3 comprises 12 residues. The V end lost 9 bases, the J end lost 3 bases, and 11 bases lay between the germline ends. The DNA of the CDR3 is TGTGCCAGTGGCACAGAATACTATGGCTACACCTTC. Protein: CASGTEYYGYTF.

The chain employs TRBV2 and TRBJ1-4; 8 bases are shared with TRBD1. The V segment lost 6 bases and the J segment 6 bases; nucleotides outside the gene matches: 9. From germline, CDR1 is SNHLY and CDR2 FYNNEI. The CDR3 sequence is 15 residues long. The CDR3 reads CASRESTGEYEKLFF. DNA of the CDR3: TGTGCCAGCAGGGAGTCGACAGGGGAGTATGAAAAACTGTTTTTT.

This clone turned up a few times. The chain links TRBV28 to TRBJ1-2; 8 bases align to TRBD1. The junction had 8 bases not matched to a gene; V was cut back by 5 bases and J by 3 bases. CDR3 size: 15 residues. Germline V gives CDR1 MDHEN, CDR2 SYDVKM. The chain's CDR3 is CASSKDGQGYYGYTF. The DNA for the CDR3 is TGTGCCAGCAGTAAAGACGGACAGGGATACTATGGCTACACCTTC.